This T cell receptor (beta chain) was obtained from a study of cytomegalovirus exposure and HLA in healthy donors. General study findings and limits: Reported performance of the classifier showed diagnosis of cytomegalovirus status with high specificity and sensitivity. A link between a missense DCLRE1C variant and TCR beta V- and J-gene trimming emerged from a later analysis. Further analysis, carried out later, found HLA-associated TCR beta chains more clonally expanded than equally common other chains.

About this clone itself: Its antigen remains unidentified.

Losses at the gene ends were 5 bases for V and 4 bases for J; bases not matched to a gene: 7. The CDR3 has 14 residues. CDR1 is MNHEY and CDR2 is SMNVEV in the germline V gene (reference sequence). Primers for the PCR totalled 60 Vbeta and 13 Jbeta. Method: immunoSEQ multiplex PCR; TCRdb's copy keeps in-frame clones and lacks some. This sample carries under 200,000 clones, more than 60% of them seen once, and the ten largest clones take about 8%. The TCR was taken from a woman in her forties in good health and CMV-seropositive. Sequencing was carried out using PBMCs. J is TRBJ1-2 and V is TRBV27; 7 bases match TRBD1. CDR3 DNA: TGTGCCAGCAGTATGAGCAGACAGGGCTATGGCTACACCTTC. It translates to CASSMSRQGYGYTF.